This T cell receptor beta chain was recovered during a study of blood T cell repertoires in COVID-19. Study-level background: Samples came from the United States, Italy and Spain, spanning acute and convalescent COVID-19.

Seattle's cohort entered during active infection and was followed longitudinally. Original handling: Amplified reference gene primers provided the basis for estimating nucleated cell counts. Sequencing used immunoSEQ multiplex PCR; TCRdb keeps in-frame clones, though not all of them. That table gives V, J and clone size, and the DNA gave D and trimming. The sample yields 250,000 to 300,000 clones, roughly 90% seen once. The table lists this clone with a few counts. The sample consisted of peripheral blood. This receptor was identified in a woman aged 25-40 years with COVID-19, enrolled during active disease.

As DNA, the CDR3 is TGTGCCAGCAGTTTTTCGGGGTCGGAGGAAAAACTGTTTTTT. Translated: CASSFSGSEEKLFF. The genes are TRBV27 and TRBJ1-4; D call uncertain. V was cut by 3 bases and J by 8 bases, with 13 bases left in between. The CDR3 totals 14 residues. The V gene's germline CDR1 is MNHEY and CDR2 SMNVEV (reference sequence).